One sample yielded the 9 T cell receptor beta chains listed below, sequenced in a study of human T cells and chemical hapten exposure. Described time point: patch test 2, 6 weeks after DPC sensitization. Treatment described: therapeutic diphenylcyclopropenone sensitization with weekly scalp DPC. TCRdb processed the RACE reads anew with MiXCR; each CDR3 protein has one entry. The repertoire holds nearly 55,000 distinct CDR3 sequences, with around 9.4% as singletons. The sequencing used whole blood, collected in connection with sensitization to the hapten diphenylcyclopropenone (DPC). Receptors were obtained from a woman in her fifties or sixties with alopecia areata. Some clones in this sample may be carry-over from other donors' samples.

This clonotype has only a few counts. The V and J genes are TRBV19 and TRBJ2-2; D is ambiguous. This CDR3 contains 12 residues. Germline values: CDR1 LNHDA, CDR2 SQIVND (reference sequence). Trimming took 5 bases from V and 7 from J, leaving 8 bases between them. The CDR3 coding sequence is TGTGCCAGTAGTCCCACGGGCGGGGAGCTGTTTTTT. Protein sequence: CASSPTGGELFF.

This clonotype has more than one count but fewer than ten. V gene TRBV10-2 combines with J gene TRBJ2-2; 8 nucleotides match TRBD1. V gave up 3 bases and J gave up 4 bases; unmatched junction bases: 10. Germline V lookup: CDR1 WSHSY, CDR2 SAAADI. CDR3 size: 17 residues. Here the CDR3 reads CASSDSGRQGFTGELFF. CDR3 in DNA: TGCGCCAGCAGTGATAGTGGCAGACAGGGGTTCACCGGGGAGCTGTTTTTT.

This clonotype was seen many times. The V gene is TRBV29-1, the J gene TRBJ1-1, with D perhaps matching TRBD1 (5 bases). The CDR3 has 13 amino acids. Germline lookup yields CDR1 SQVTM and CDR2 ANQGSEA. The ends were cut back, 4 bases at V and 1 base at J, with 10 bases in the middle. CDR3 protein: CSVVAGPNTEAFF. CDR3 in DNA: TGCAGCGTTGTAGCAGGGCCGAACACTGAAGCTTTCTTT.

This clonotype turned up a few times. The V and J genes are TRBV7-2 and TRBJ1-1, with no clear D. The CDR3 has 14 residues. Trimming left V 0 bases short and J 1 base short, with 6 bases between. Germline V gene lookup returns CDR1 SGHTA and CDR2 FQGNSA. The CDR3 protein is CASSLAAENTEAFF. The DNA of the CDR3 is TGTGCCAGCAGCTTAGCGGCAGAGAACACTGAAGCTTTCTTT.

This clonotype was counted a few times. This chain connects TRBV9 to TRBJ2-3, with 7 bases lining up with TRBD1. Germline V gene lookup returns CDR1 SGDLS and CDR2 YYNGEE. This CDR3 is 15 amino acids long. Trimming took 2 bases from V and 3 from J; bases not matched to a gene: 6. The CDR3 coding sequence is TGTGCCAGCAGCGTGGGGACAGCAATTACAGATACGCAGTATTTT. This sequence encodes CASSVGTAITDTQYF.

This clonotype was detected ten times or more. V usage is TRBV7-9 and J usage is TRBJ1-4; D is uncertain. The CDR3 runs to 14 residues. Germline values: CDR1 SEHNR, CDR2 FQNEAQ (reference sequence). The V and J ends lost 0 bases and 5 bases respectively, with 7 bases between them. The CDR3 reads CASSLAQENEKLFF. CDR3 sequence (DNA): TGTGCCAGCAGCTTAGCGCAGGAAAATGAAAAACTGTTTTTT.

The V call is TRBV20-1, the J call TRBJ2-5; D is unclear. The CDR3 loop spans 13 amino acids. Germline V gene lookup returns CDR1 DFQATT and CDR2 SNEGSKA (reference sequence). The V and J ends lost 1 base and 4 bases respectively, with 10 bases between them. CDR3 sequence reads: CSARGPLPETQYF. CDR3 in DNA: TGCAGTGCTAGAGGTCCCTTACCAGAGACCCAGTACTTC.

This clonotype appeared many times. The chain couples TRBV28 to TRBJ1-6; D unresolved. Germline V gene lookup returns CDR1 MDHEN and CDR2 SYDVKM. The V end lost 6 bases, the J end lost 6 bases, and 6 bases lay between the germline ends. The CDR3 spans 12 residues. CDR3 in amino acids: CASRPPNSPLHF. The CDR3 DNA is TGTGCCAGCAGGCCCCCTAATTCACCCCTCCACTTT.

This clonotype was observed many times. The chain links TRBV11-3 to TRBJ1-2; the D gene is possibly TRBD1 (5 bases). There are 15 residues in the CDR3. The germline V gene encodes CDR1 SGHNT and CDR2 YENEEA. Trimming pared 2 bases from V and 5 bases from J, leaving 15 bases between. The CDR3 protein is CASSLNRPIIYGYTF. The CDR3 DNA follows: TGTGCCAGCAGCTTAAACAGGCCCATTATTTATGGCTACACCTTC.